This T cell receptor beta chain was sequenced for a study of blood T cell repertoires in COVID-19. The overall study: Acute-phase and convalescent COVID-19 samples originated in the United States, Italy and Spain. PBMCs, B-cell-depleted T cells, or T cells were the source of the cDNA or gDNA that made up the material.

The protocol was immunoSEQ multiplex PCR, while the TCRdb copy is restricted to in-frame clones and leaves out a portion. The data show roughly 300,000 clones, 75% to 90% seen once. CDR3 length equals 16 residues. Germline V gene sequence: CDR1 SGHTA, CDR2 FQGNSA. Unmatched junction bases numbered 12, after V lost 5 bases and J lost 2 bases. The specimen sequenced was peripheral blood. This clonotype originated in a middle-aged woman who had recovered from COVID-19. This rearrangement joins TRBV7-2 to TRBJ2-7; 7 bases are a match to TRBD2. CDR3 in amino acids: CASSPRSGAGAYEQYF. CDR3 nucleotide sequence: TGTGCCAGCAGCCCAAGGTCCGGGGCGGGGGCCTACGAGCAGTACTTC. Full variable domain (missing parts from reference TRBV7-2 and TRBJ2-7): GAGVSQSPSNKVTEKGKDVELRCDPISGHTALYWYRQSLGQGLEFLIYFQGNSAPDKSGLPSDRFSAERTGGSVSTLTIQRTQQEDSAVYLCASSPRSGAGAYEQYFGPGTRLTVT.